This T cell receptor beta chain is drawn from a study of shared clonotypes between healthy human individuals. Study-wide background: CD4 naive and CD4 memory each took three plates per donor, while CD8 naive took two and CD8 memory one.

V shed 0 bases and J 1 base; nucleotides not matched to a gene: 5. The CDR3 has 16 residues. Germline assignment: CDR1 SGHNT and CDR2 YYREEE (reference sequence). As defined, naive CD8 cells were CD45RO-negative and positively selected for CCR7, with terminally differentiated effector memory CD45RA+ cells excluded. An even split of each subset's genomic DNA across several immunoSEQ plates was performed. Measured with immunoSEQ multiplex PCR; TCRdb has only the in-frame clones, and not every one. Of some 2.1 million clones in the sample, 85% to 95% are singletons; the top ten hold 1.1%. The chain recombines TRBV5-4 with TRBJ2-3, with 7 bases matching TRBD2. This TCR was recovered from a man between 18 and 29 years old in good health. The sequenced sample consisted of naive CD8+ T cells sorted from blood. The DNA of the CDR3 is TGTGCCAGCAGCTTGGTTTCGGGAGGAGGCACAGATACGCAGTATTTT. Translated: CASSLVSGGGTDTQYF.